The 32 T cell receptor beta chains presented below share a single source sample, sequenced in a study of control samples from healthy donors and cancer patients. TCRdb keeps only in-frame clones here, not all; method: immunoSEQ multiplex PCR. The profile shows 150,000 or so clones, 75% to 95% of them singletons. The sequenced sample was blood. These receptor sequences come from a man in his forties in good health.

The rearrangement joins TRBV5-1 to TRBJ2-7, with 13 positions matching TRBD2. Germline-derived CDR1 and CDR2 are SGHRS and YFSETQ. The CDR3 loop spans 16 amino acids. V was clipped by 3 bases and J by 3 bases; unmatched bases: 6. The CDR3 reads CASSSPTSGGIYEQYF. The DNA for the CDR3 is TGCGCCAGCAGCTCCCCGACTAGCGGGGGGATCTACGAGCAGTACTTC.

The chain carries TRBV5-8 and TRBJ1-5, with TRBD1 matching over 9 bases. CDR1 and CDR2 from the germline V gene are SGHTS and YDEGEE. The ends lost 6 bases at V and 5 bases at J; junction bases unmatched: 18. The CDR3 is 18 residues long. The CDR3 sequence: CASNIGRGDRAFYQPQHF. CDR3 in DNA: TGTGCCAGCAACATCGGGAGGGGGGACAGGGCGTTCTATCAGCCCCAGCATTTT.

This chain links TRBV5-5 with TRBJ2-1; no clear D gene. The germline gives CDR1 SGHKS, CDR2 YYEKEE (reference sequence). The CDR3 has 16 amino acids. Trimming cost V 2 bases and J 0 bases, with 12 bases left between them. The CDR3: CASSLKGRSSYNEQFF. CDR3 nucleotides: TGTGCCAGCAGCTTAAAAGGGCGGAGCTCCTACAATGAGCAGTTCTTC.

This chain uses TRBV7-9 with TRBJ2-5, with 11 bases aligning to TRBD2. The V segment lost 5 bases and the J segment 4 bases; nucleotides outside the gene matches: 12. CDR3 length equals 17 residues. Germline V gene sequence: CDR1 SEHNR, CDR2 FQNEAQ (reference sequence). CDR3 coding DNA: TGTGCCAGCAGCCTACTCCCGACTAGCGGGATAAGAGAGACCCAGTACTTC. It translates to CASSLLPTSGIRETQYF.

This sequence joins TRBV10-3 and TRBJ1-2; D is possibly TRBD1 (6 bases). CDR3 length: 17 amino acids. Trimming took off 1 base at V and 3 bases at J, with 18 bases between the two ends. The germline V gene encodes CDR1 ENHRY and CDR2 SYGVKD. CDR3 sequence reads: CAISEFAGAGSDYGYTF. The CDR3 bases are TGTGCCATCAGTGAGTTCGCGGGGGCAGGGTCTGACTATGGCTACACCTTC.

This chain links TRBV28 with TRBJ1-1; the match to TRBD1 covers 7 bases. The CDR3 covers 14 residues. The V gene end was trimmed by 5 bases and the J gene end by 1 base; junction bases not matched to a gene: 4. Germline CDR1 and CDR2: MDHEN and SYDVKM. Written as DNA, the CDR3 is TGTGCCAGCAGTCGGGGGGACAGGAACACTGAAGCTTTCTTT. Protein: CASSRGDRNTEAFF.

This clone turned up a few times. V usage is TRBV11-2 and J usage is TRBJ1-2; 8 positions agree with TRBD1. The germline gives CDR1 SGHAT, CDR2 FQNNGV. This CDR3 is 15 amino acids long. Germline trimming cut 1 base from V and 6 bases from J; bases unmatched to any gene: 7. This chain's CDR3 is CASSLGTGGRNGYTF. As DNA, the CDR3 is TGTGCCAGCAGCTTAGGAACAGGGGGACGGAATGGCTACACCTTC.

V usage is TRBV4-1 and J usage is TRBJ1-3; TRBD1 might be the D (5 bases). V lost 0 bases and J 1 base, leaving 22 bases between the germline ends. The CDR3 runs 20 residues. Germline lookup yields CDR1 MGHRA and CDR2 YSYEKL. The CDR3 nucleotides read TGCGCCAGCAGCCAAGAGGAGGCAGGGCTGTTCCGTCTATCTGGAAACACCATATATTTT. Protein: CASSQEEAGLFRLSGNTIYF.

V usage is TRBV5-4 and J usage is TRBJ2-3; TRBD2 matches at 15 bases. The CDR3 length is 18 residues. Trimming cost V 5 bases and J 1 base; bases outside gene matches: 8. CDR1 is SGHNT and CDR2 is YYREEE in the germline V gene (reference sequence). CDR3 in DNA: TGTGCCAGCAGTCCCGGGACTAGCGGGGGGTTGGGCACAGATACGCAGTATTTT. Translation gives CASSPGTSGGLGTDTQYF.

This clone was seen just once. The J gene is TRBJ2-7, the V gene TRBV18, with D perhaps matching TRBD2 (5 bases). The CDR3 is made up of 13 amino acids. Between the trimmed V and J ends, which lost 4 bases and 6 bases, there was a span of 13 bases. Germline assignment: CDR1 KGHSH and CDR2 LQKENI. The CDR3 DNA follows: TGTGCCAGCTCACTCGACACCAGCGGCGAGCAGTACTTC. It translates to CASSLDTSGEQYF.

This chain connects TRBV29-1 to TRBJ1-2; perhaps TRBD1 as D (5 bases). The germline V gene has CDR1 SQVTM and CDR2 ANQGSEA. V lost 6 bases to trimming and J lost 6 bases, with 11 bases between them. The CDR3 runs 11 residues. This CDR3 is CSVRVGDGYTF. In DNA form, the CDR3 reads TGCAGCGTCAGGGTCGGCGATGGCTACACCTTC.

The rearrangement joins TRBV6-6 to TRBJ2-3; D remains ambiguous. Deletions cut 0 bases from V and 5 bases from J, with 0 bases between. The CDR3 is 11 residues long. Germline V lookup: CDR1 MNHNY, CDR2 SVGAGI (reference sequence). DNA of the CDR3: TGTGCCAGCAGTTACTCAGATACGCAGTATTTT. The encoded protein is CASSYSDTQYF.

The chain recombines TRBV9 with TRBJ2-3, with 9 bases matching TRBD2. After removal of 6 bases from V and 5 bases from J, the junction contained 7 bases not matched to a gene. Germline V gene data show CDR1 as SGDLS and CDR2 as YYNGEE. CDR3 length equals 14 residues. The CDR3 spells CASTRGGMVDTQYF. The CDR3 DNA sequence: TGTGCCAGCACGCGGGGGGGCATGGTAGATACGCAGTATTTT.

The rearrangement joins TRBV30 to TRBJ2-7; no firm D call. The CDR3 is made up of 15 amino acids. Trimming stripped 3 bases from V and 3 bases from J, with 18 bases between. The germline V gene encodes CDR1 GTSNPN and CDR2 SVGIG (reference sequence). Written as DNA, the CDR3 is TGTGCCTGGAGGCCGCGCTTAGGAATACACTACGAGCAGTACTTC. Its protein is CAWRPRLGIHYEQYF.

The chain couples TRBV5-4 to TRBJ2-5; D remains unclear. Germline-derived CDR1 and CDR2 are SGHNT and YYREEE (reference sequence). V gave up 2 bases and J gave up 0 bases, with 8 bases separating them. There are 14 residues in the CDR3. CDR3 loop: CASSLGSDQETQYF. CDR3 bases: TGTGCCAGCAGCTTAGGCTCGGACCAAGAGACCCAGTACTTC.

The rearrangement uses TRBV6-2 or TRBV6-3 and TRBJ1-2; D gene uncertain. Germline V gene lookup returns CDR1 MNHEY and CDR2 SVGEGT. CDR3 length: 12 residues. V was trimmed by 6 bases and J by 4 bases, leaving 9 bases between them. The CDR3 DNA is TGTGCCAGCAGCCTCCCCGGCTATGGCTACACCTTC. This sequence encodes CASSLPGYGYTF.

This clone was detected once. The V call is TRBV20-1, the J call TRBJ1-2; the D gene is possibly TRBD1 (6 bases). Germline assignment: CDR1 DFQATT and CDR2 SNEGSKA (reference sequence). This CDR3 is built from 13 residues. Trimming cost V 3 bases and J 6 bases, with 14 bases left between them. The CDR3 region has the DNA TGCAGTGCTAGTAATCAGGGGAGGAATGGCTACACCTTC. This translates into CSASNQGRNGYTF.

On this clone: At one boundary the junction diverges from the germline segment, which might be a read error. This rearrangement joins TRBV27 to TRBJ1-1; possible D gene TRBD1, 6 bases. The CDR3 is 16 amino acids. CDR1 and CDR2 (germline): MNHEY, SMNVEV (reference sequence). CDR3 sequence: CAGSRYREGGNTEAFF. The CDR3 coding sequence is TGTGCCGGCAGTCGGTACAGGGAGGGGGGCAACACTGAAGCTTTCTTT.

This clone was recorded a few times. The chain is built from TRBV4-2 and TRBJ2-5; 9 bases line up with TRBD2. Germline V gene data show CDR1 as LGHNA and CDR2 as YNFKEQ. With 1 base clipped from V and 5 bases from J, the junction kept 11 bases outside the gene matches. The length of the CDR3 is 17 residues. In DNA form, the CDR3 reads TGTGCCAGCAGCCAAGGGCCGCGGCGGGGGGGCCGGGAGACCCAGTACTTC. It translates to CASSQGPRRGGRETQYF.

This clone was detected only once. This CDR3 reads CASSLDEAGTEAFF. CDR3 in DNA: TGCGCCAGCAGCTTGGACGAAGCTGGCACTGAAGCTTTCTTT. The V gene is TRBV5-1, the J gene TRBJ1-1; D is undetermined. Trimming left V 0 bases short and J 4 bases short, with 10 bases between. The CDR3 sequence is 14 residues long. CDR1 and CDR2 from the germline V gene are SGHRS and YFSETQ.

The chain is built from TRBV15 and TRBJ2-6, with D uncertain. The CDR3 extends over 18 amino acids. Germline CDR1 LNHNV, CDR2 YYDKDF (reference sequence). Trimming removed 1 base at V and 0 bases at J, with 13 bases between. CDR3 protein: CATSRVGPSISGANVLTF. The CDR3 coding sequence is TGTGCCACCAGCAGAGTGGGCCCATCGATCTCTGGGGCCAACGTCCTGACTTTC. Together with reference TRBV15 and TRBJ2-6, the CDR3 gives the full variable domain: DAMVIQNPRYQVTQFGKPVTLSCSQTLNHNVMYWYQQKSSQAPKLLFHYYDKDFNNEADTPDNFQSRRPNTSFCFLDIRSPGLGDTAMYLCATSRVGPSISGANVLTFGAGSRLTVL.

This sequence joins TRBV19 and TRBJ2-5; TRBD1 aligns across 9 bases. The CDR3 sequence is 14 residues long. The junction had 5 bases not matched to a gene; V was cut back by 4 bases and J by 5 bases. Germline-derived CDR1 and CDR2 are LNHDA and SQIVND (reference sequence). The CDR3 coding sequence is TGTGCCAGTAGTAGGGACAGGGATAGGGAGACCCAGTACTTC. Protein sequence: CASSRDRDRETQYF.

The genes are TRBV4-1 and TRBJ1-1; the match to TRBD1 covers 7 bases. Germline V gene data show CDR1 as MGHRA and CDR2 as YSYEKL. Germline trimming cut 1 base from V and 7 bases from J; bases unmatched to any gene: 12. The CDR3 contains 16 residues. CDR3 nucleotide sequence: TGCGCCAGCAGCCAAGGGATCGGGGGTTACAGGGGTGAAGCTTTCTTT. It codes for CASSQGIGGYRGEAFF.

The V and J genes are TRBV12-3 or TRBV12-4 and TRBJ2-7; D uncertain. The V gene lost 3 bases and the J gene lost 7 bases, with 7 bases spanning the gap. The CDR3 covers 11 residues. The CDR3: CASSFGREQYF. Here the CDR3 DNA reads TGTGCCAGCAGTTTCGGCCGTGAGCAGTACTTC.

The rearrangement uses TRBV25-1 and TRBJ1-6, with D perhaps matching TRBD1 (5 bases). The CDR3 has 14 amino acids. CDR1 and CDR2 from the germline V gene are MGHDK and SYGVNS. V was clipped by 7 bases and J by 0 bases, with 7 bases between them. CDR3 in DNA: TGTGCCAGCATGAGGGGCTCCTATAATTCACCCCTCCACTTT. It yields the protein CASMRGSYNSPLHF.

The chain recombines TRBV6-5 with TRBJ1-1; the match to TRBD1 covers 7 bases. The CDR3 runs 15 residues. Unmatched junction bases numbered 7, after V lost 5 bases and J lost 1 base. Looked up from germline, CDR1 is MNHEY and CDR2 is SVGAGI. The CDR3 reads CASSPTRQGNTEAFF. The CDR3 DNA reads TGTGCCAGCAGTCCCACCCGACAGGGGAACACTGAAGCTTTCTTT.

The DNA of the CDR3 is TGTGCCAGCAGCGTAGGACCTGCAGGAGGGAACGAGCAGTACTTC. Encoded protein: CASSVGPAGGNEQYF. The V call is TRBV9, the J call TRBJ2-7; TRBD2 might be the D (6 bases). Trimming cost V 0 bases and J 5 bases, with 15 bases left between them. Germline V gene sequence: CDR1 SGDLS, CDR2 YYNGEE. This CDR3 has 15 amino acids.

The chain employs TRBV5-1 and TRBJ2-3, with D tentatively TRBD1 (6 bases). Germline loops: CDR1 SGHRS, CDR2 YFSETQ. V dropped 4 bases and J dropped 4 bases, with 10 bases sitting between them. The CDR3 contains 13 residues. CDR3 region: CASSTGIPDTQYF. The CDR3 DNA reads TGCGCCAGCAGCACAGGGATCCCAGATACGCAGTATTTT.

The count of this clone is one. The CDR3 nucleotides read TGTGCCAGCAGTGACACTCGTAATCGGTACTTC. Translating it yields CASSDTRNRYF. The chain employs TRBV2 and TRBJ2-7; D ambiguous. V was clipped by 3 bases and J by 12 bases, with 12 bases between them. Per germline, CDR1 SNHLY and CDR2 FYNNEI. This CDR3 spans 11 amino acids.

The chain uses TRBV5-1 and TRBJ2-7, with 8 bases that match TRBD1. Germline V lookup: CDR1 SGHRS, CDR2 YFSETQ. CDR3 length: 13 residues. V was pared by 7 bases and J by 4 bases, with 7 bases of the junction left unmatched. Here the CDR3 reads CASGQGIGYEQYF. The CDR3 region has the DNA TGCGCCAGCGGACAGGGTATTGGGTACGAGCAGTACTTC.

There are a few counts of this clone. The gene calls are TRBV14 and TRBJ2-7; unclear D gene. Trimming cost V 1 base and J 4 bases, with 5 bases left between them. CDR1 and CDR2 from the germline V gene are SGHDN and FVKESK. CDR3 length equals 12 residues. CDR3 sequence: CASSQGRYEQYF. The CDR3 DNA is TGTGCCAGCAGCCAAGGTCGGTACGAGCAGTACTTC.

This clone was recorded only once. The chain recombines TRBV25-1 with TRBJ2-2, with D possibly being TRBD1 or TRBD2 (6 bases each). Germline loops: CDR1 MGHDK, CDR2 SYGVNS. The CDR3 spans 15 residues. The germline V and J ends were trimmed by 6 bases and 7 bases, with 18 bases remaining between them. CDR3: CASSGRRGLIGELFF. CDR3 sequence (DNA): TGTGCCAGCAGCGGCCGGAGGGGGTTAATCGGGGAGCTGTTTTTT.